Listed below are T cell receptor beta chains from one sample, sequenced in a study of T cell changes during pregnancy in multiple sclerosis. Clones were read by immunoSEQ multiplex PCR, and TCRdb kept only the in-frame ones, dropping some. The repertoire holds 35,000 to 45,000 clones, 91% seen once, with about 0.51% in the top ten. Sequenced material: CD4+ T cells from peripheral blood mononuclear cells, taken in the second trimester of pregnancy. The receptors derive from a female donor in good health, enrolled as a control in a pregnancy study. Both conserved end residues are part of each CDR3. A D gene is named only where the DNA matches it firmly. Rows give clone size only sometimes, using once, few, many, or a class for an expanded clone.

CDR3: CASHGQASNTGELFF
DNA: TGTGCCAGTCACGGACAGGCGTCGAACACCGGGGAGCTGTTTTTT
D: TRBD1
size: .
J: TRBJ2-2
V: TRBV19

CDR3: CASRSQGFRNQPQHF
DNA: TGTGCCAGTAGGTCACAGGGCTTTAGGAATCAGCCCCAGCATTTT
D: .
size: .
J: TRBJ1-5
V: TRBV19

CDR3: CASSLEAGHEKLFF
DNA: TGTGCCAGCAGCTTAGAGGCAGGCCATGAAAAACTGTTTTTT
D: .
size: .
J: TRBJ1-4
V: TRBV7-2

CDR3: CAWSHTGGDTQYF
DNA: TGTGCCTGGAGCCACACAGGGGGAGATACGCAGTATTTT
D: TRBD1
size: .
J: TRBJ2-3
V: TRBV30

CDR3: CASSPRPGGRAYNEQFF
DNA: TGTGCCAGCAGCCCTAGGCCGGGCGGGAGGGCCTACAATGAGCAGTTCTTC
D: TRBD2
size: .
J: TRBJ2-1
V: TRBV7-9

CDR3: CAWSALPGQGAGEKLFF
DNA: TGTGCCTGGAGTGCGCTCCCTGGACAGGGGGCAGGTGAAAAACTGTTTTTT
D: TRBD1
size: .
J: TRBJ1-4
V: TRBV30

CDR3: CASSSSYGRNTEAFF
DNA: TGTGCCAGCAGTTCCTCGTATGGGAGGAACACTGAAGCTTTCTTT
D: .
size: few
J: TRBJ1-1
V: TRBV9

CDR3: CASSLAGVRTDTQYF
DNA: TGTGCCAGCAGCTTAGCCGGGGTCCGAACAGATACGCAGTATTTT
D: .
size: .
J: TRBJ2-3
V: TRBV7-2

CDR3: CASRPFDRVTAGSTYEQYF
DNA: TGTGCCAGCAGGCCCTTCGACAGGGTGACGGCGGGGAGTACCTACGAGCAGTACTTC
D: .
size: .
J: TRBJ2-7
V: TRBV28

CDR3: CASSLYTVNTEAFF
DNA: TGTGCCAGCAGTTTGTACACAGTGAACACTGAAGCTTTCTTT
D: .
size: .
J: TRBJ1-1
V: TRBV28

CDR3: CASSGGVTYEQYF
DNA: TGTGCCAGCAGCGGAGGGGTTACCTACGAGCAGTACTTC
D: .
size: .
J: TRBJ2-7
V: TRBV5-6

CDR3: CASSFRQRNEKLFF
DNA: TGTGCCAGCAGTTTCCGACAGAGGAATGAAAAACTGTTTTTT
D: .
size: .
J: TRBJ1-4
V: TRBV28

CDR3: CASSRDSHRPQFF
DNA: TGTGCCAGCAGTCGGGACAGCCACAGACCGCAGTTCTTC
D: TRBD1
size: .
J: TRBJ2-1
V: TRBV27

CDR3: CASTDVADYGYTF
DNA: TGTGCCAGTACCGACGTAGCGGACTATGGCTACACCTTC
D: .
size: once
J: TRBJ1-2
V: TRBV19

CDR3: CASSYLLSGANVLTF
DNA: TGTGCCAGCAGTTACCTCCTCTCTGGGGCCAACGTCCTGACTTTC
D: .
size: .
J: TRBJ2-6
V: TRBV6-5

CDR3: CAISPGQLSVNTEAFF
DNA: TGTGCCATCAGTCCAGGGCAACTGTCGGTGAACACTGAAGCTTTCTTT
D: .
size: .
J: TRBJ1-1
V: TRBV10-3

CDR3: CAWNRAGGQTQYF
DNA: TGTGCCTGGAACCGGGCAGGGGGTCAGACCCAGTACTTC
D: TRBD1
size: .
J: TRBJ2-5
V: TRBV30

CDR3: CASSNSGGSGNTIYF
DNA: TGTGCCAGCAGCAATTCGGGGGGATCTGGAAACACCATATATTTT
D: .
size: .
J: TRBJ1-3
V: TRBV21-1

CDR3: CASSRDSRAYNSPLHF
DNA: TGTGCCAGCTCGAGGGACTCCCGGGCCTATAATTCACCCCTCCACTTT
D: .
size: .
J: TRBJ1-6
V: TRBV18

CDR3: CASHERGVSGQFF
DNA: TGTGCCAGCCACGAGCGGGGGGTGTCCGGGCAGTTCTTC
D: TRBD2
size: .
J: TRBJ2-1
V: TRBV2

CDR3: CASSLWGGGRDTQYF
DNA: TGTGCCAGCAGCTTGTGGGGCGGGGGGCGAGATACGCAGTATTTT
D: TRBD2
size: .
J: TRBJ2-3
V: TRBV5-8

CDR3: CASSPNRGPEAFF
DNA: TGTGCCAGCAGCCCTAACAGGGGTCCTGAAGCTTTCTTT
D: TRBD1
size: .
J: TRBJ1-1
V: TRBV7-9

CDR3: CARSCSASGVTDTQYF
DNA: TGTGCCAGAAGCTGTTCGGCTAGCGGGGTCACAGATACGCAGTATTTT
D: TRBD2
size: .
J: TRBJ2-3
V: TRBV5-3

CDR3: CSVRGPTNEKLFF
DNA: TGCAGCGTGCGGGGGCCAACTAATGAAAAACTGTTTTTT
D: .
size: .
J: TRBJ1-4
V: TRBV29-1

CDR3: CASSLERLAKQTQYF
DNA: TGTGCCAGCAGCTTAGAGCGCCTAGCGAAGCAGACCCAGTACTTC
D: .
size: .
J: TRBJ2-5
V: TRBV7-2

CDR3: CASSPGTSGAYEQYF
DNA: TGTGCTAGCAGCCCGGGGACTAGCGGGGCCTACGAGCAGTACTTC
D: TRBD2
size: .
J: TRBJ2-7
V: TRBV7-7

CDR3: CASSPYEEGTGELFF
DNA: TGTGCCAGCTCACCATATGAAGAGGGCACCGGGGAGCTGTTTTTT
D: .
size: .
J: TRBJ2-2
V: TRBV18